The 28 T cell receptor beta chains given below trace back to one sample, sequenced in a study of blood T cell repertoires in COVID-19 (dated by TCRdb to the early 2020s). The library was generated by the immunoSEQ multiplex PCR assay. TCRdb obtained this table from immuneACCESS and retained in-frame rearrangements with V and J assigned. These tables miss some clones; where compared with another copy, unresolved V genes account for less than half of the shortfall, and the remainder is unexplained. The sample records 130,000 or so clones, approximately 85% of which are singletons. The top ten constitute 4.3% of the sample. The sequenced sample was peripheral blood. All receptors come from a human donor in a cohort sampled during active COVID-19.

The V gene is TRBV18, the J gene TRBJ2-7; a weak D match, TRBD2 (5 bases). CDR1 and CDR2 (germline): KGHSH, LQKENI. The CDR3 runs 16 residues. V lost 1 base, J lost 7 bases, and 20 bases lay in between. CDR3 DNA sequence: TGTGCCAGCTCACCACGCCCCGGGGTGAGTACGGATGAGCAGTACTTC. It codes for CASSPRPGVSTDEQYF. Full variable domain (missing parts from reference TRBV18 and TRBJ2-7): NAGVMQNPRHLVRRRGQEARLRCSPMKGHSHVYWYRQLPEEGLKFMVYLQKENIIDESGMPKERFSAEFPKEGPSILRIQQVVRGDSAAYFCASSPRPGVSTDEQYFGPGTRLTVT.

V and J are TRBV18 and TRBJ2-5, with 9 bases lining up with TRBD2. V shed 4 bases, J shed 1 base, and the junction held 1 base outside the gene matches. Germline CDR1 KGHSH, CDR2 LQKENI. This CDR3 contains 14 residues. Here the CDR3 DNA reads TGTGCCAGCTCACAGACTAGCGGCCAAGAGACCCAGTACTTC. This gives the protein CASSQTSGQETQYF.

The chain couples TRBV19 to TRBJ1-1; perhaps TRBD1 as D (6 bases). Between the trimmed V and J ends, which lost 5 bases and 1 base, there was a span of 11 bases. Germline V gene data show CDR1 as LNHDA and CDR2 as SQIVND (reference sequence). This CDR3 has 14 amino acids. Here the CDR3 reads CASSLKTGNTEAFF. The CDR3 nucleotides read TGTGCCAGTAGTCTAAAGACAGGGAACACTGAAGCTTTCTTT. Filled out from reference TRBV19 and TRBJ1-1, the complete variable domain reads DGGITQSPKYLFRKEGQNVTLSCEQNLNHDAMYWYRQDPGQGLRLIYYSQIVNDFQKGDIAEGYSVSREKKESFPLTVTSAQKNPTAFYLCASSLKTGNTEAFFGQGTRLTVV.

The chain has TRBV5-6 and TRBJ2-1, with D perhaps matching TRBD2 (6 bases). Trimming pared 4 bases from V and 8 bases from J, leaving 22 bases between. Per the germline V gene, CDR1 is SGHDT and CDR2 is YYEEEE. CDR3 size: 16 residues. The CDR3 sequence is CASSRWRGGPFYEQFF. CDR3 sequence (DNA): TGTGCCAGCAGCCGATGGCGGGGCGGCCCTTTCTATGAGCAGTTCTTC.

Ten or more counts support this clone. V and J are TRBV5-1 and TRBJ2-5; 7 positions agree with TRBD2. The CDR3 runs to 15 residues. The V segment lost 0 bases and the J segment 5 bases; nucleotides outside the gene matches: 7. Germline CDR1 reads SGHRS; CDR2 reads YFSETQ. The CDR3 region is CASSLESGLGETQYF. CDR3 DNA: TGCGCCAGCAGCTTGGAGTCCGGACTAGGGGAGACCCAGTACTTC.

A single count supports this clone. The genes are TRBV30 and TRBJ2-7; 8 positions agree with TRBD2. The trim removed 3 bases at V and 5 bases at J, leaving 9 bases unmatched. CDR1 GTSNPN and CDR2 SVGIG come from the germline V gene (reference sequence). The CDR3 is made up of 14 amino acids. This chain's CDR3 is CAWSGLAGADEQYF. In nucleotides, the CDR3 is TGTGCCTGGAGCGGACTAGCAGGCGCCGACGAGCAGTACTTC. Combining the CDR3 with reference TRBV30 and TRBJ2-7 gives the whole variable domain SQTIHQWPATLVQPVGSPLSLECTVEGTSNPNLYWYRQAAGRGLQLLFYSVGIGQISSEVPQNLSASRPQDRQFILSSKKLLLSDSGFYLCAWSGLAGADEQYFGPGTRLTVT.

The chain employs TRBV4-1 and TRBJ1-4; 7 bases are a match to TRBD1. V was clipped by 0 bases and J by 4 bases; unmatched bases: 2. The CDR3 runs 15 residues. From germline, CDR1 is MGHRA and CDR2 YSYEKL. CDR3 residues: CASSQEGQSNEKLFF. Here the CDR3 DNA reads TGCGCCAGCAGCCAAGAGGGACAGAGTAATGAAAAACTGTTTTTT.

This clone was seen only once. The genes are TRBV27 and TRBJ2-3; 9 nucleotides align to TRBD1. The germline V gene encodes CDR1 MNHEY and CDR2 SMNVEV (reference sequence). The V gene end was trimmed by 6 bases and the J gene end by 2 bases; junction bases not matched to a gene: 9. The CDR3 runs 16 residues. CDR3 sequence (DNA): TGTGCCAGCAGCTACGGGGGGACAGGGTACACAGATACGCAGTATTTT. Protein: CASSYGGTGYTDTQYF.

The rearrangement uses TRBV18 and TRBJ1-1, with D uncertain. CDR1 and CDR2 (germline): KGHSH, LQKENI. V was shortened by 2 bases and J by 11 bases, with 12 bases between the two germline ends. The CDR3 loop spans 12 amino acids. CDR3 in amino acids: CASSPAGNEAFF. CDR3 nucleotide sequence: TGTGCCAGCTCACCAGCGGGAAATGAGGCTTTCTTT.

The gene calls are TRBV7-2 and TRBJ2-3; 10 bases are shared with TRBD1. The V segment lost 4 bases and the J segment 3 bases; nucleotides outside the gene matches: 10. The CDR3 runs to 17 residues. CDR1 SGHTA and CDR2 FQGNSA come from the germline V gene. CDR3 protein: CASSWTGTGDATDTQYF. The CDR3 nucleotides are TGTGCCAGCAGCTGGACCGGGACAGGGGACGCAACAGATACGCAGTATTTT. The full variable domain, completed using reference TRBV7-2 and TRBJ2-3, is GAGVSQSPSNKVTEKGKDVELRCDPISGHTALYWYRQSLGQGLEFLIYFQGNSAPDKSGLPSDRFSAERTGGSVSTLTIQRTQQEDSAVYLCASSWTGTGDATDTQYFGPGTRLTVL.

The chain joins TRBV19 to TRBJ1-1, with D maybe TRBD1 (5 bases). CDR3 length equals 13 residues. Germline assignment: CDR1 LNHDA and CDR2 SQIVND (reference sequence). V lost 7 bases and J lost 7, with 16 bases in between. The CDR3 protein is CASKGLAGGEAFF. Written as DNA, the CDR3 is TGTGCCAGTAAGGGGCTTGCGGGGGGTGAAGCTTTCTTT.

This clone was seen at least ten times. The V gene is TRBV5-1, the J gene TRBJ1-2; 10 positions agree with TRBD1. Looked up from germline, CDR1 is SGHRS and CDR2 is YFSETQ. The CDR3 covers 14 residues. Trimming took 2 bases from V and 6 from J; bases not matched to a gene: 4. In nucleotides, the CDR3 is TGCGCCAGCAGCTTCCTCGGACAGGGGGATGGCTACACCTTC. Translating gives CASSFLGQGDGYTF.

The V gene is TRBV27, the J gene TRBJ2-1, with 9 bases identical to TRBD2. CDR1 is MNHEY, CDR2 SMNVEV, per germline (reference sequence). The CDR3 loop spans 18 amino acids. Trimming took 3 bases from V and 3 from J; bases not matched to a gene: 12. The CDR3 region is CASSFRPLTSGNYNEQFF. The CDR3 DNA sequence: TGTGCCAGCAGTTTCCGGCCGCTGACTAGCGGAAACTACAATGAGCAGTTCTTC.

V and J are TRBV27 and TRBJ2-7, with TRBD2 matching over 9 bases. V shed 7 bases and J 6 bases; nucleotides not matched to a gene: 10. Germline CDR1 is MNHEY and CDR2 is SMNVEV (reference sequence). The CDR3 covers 14 residues. CDR3 protein: CASTSRGREGEQYF. The CDR3 DNA reads TGTGCCAGCACCTCAAGGGGGCGGGAGGGCGAGCAGTACTTC.

This clone was seen repeatedly, ten times or more. The V gene is TRBV19, the J gene TRBJ2-6; D uncertain. The CDR3 runs 16 residues. Germline assignment: CDR1 LNHDA and CDR2 SQIVND (reference sequence). The germline V and J ends were trimmed by 2 bases and 4 bases, with 12 bases remaining between them. The CDR3 coding sequence is TGTGCCAGTAGTATATCCAGGTCGCGAGGGGCCAACGTCCTGACTTTC. It yields the protein CASSISRSRGANVLTF.

The chain employs TRBV4-1 and TRBJ2-7; D remains unclear. This CDR3 is built from 13 residues. The V gene lost 2 bases and the J gene lost 7 bases, with 12 bases spanning the gap. Germline lookup yields CDR1 MGHRA and CDR2 YSYEKL. CDR3: CASSQLLVGEQYV. CDR3 in DNA: TGCGCCAGCAGCCAATTGCTAGTTGGTGAGCAGTACGTC.

The chain couples TRBV28 to TRBJ2-3; a possible D gene is TRBD2 (5 bases). V was clipped by 10 bases and J by 8 bases, with 16 bases between them. This CDR3 contains 12 residues. Germline assignment: CDR1 MDHEN and CDR2 SYDVKM. The CDR3 reads CATLGPAGTQYF. CDR3 DNA: TGTGCCACACTAGGTCCTGCGGGTACGCAGTATTTT.

This chain links TRBV3-1 (or the pseudogene TRBV3-2) with TRBJ2-1, with TRBD1 identical over 10 bases. J lost 8 bases, V lost 4 bases, and 5 bases had no gene match. Germline V gene data show CDR1 as LGHDT and CDR2 as YNNKEL (reference sequence). The CDR3 contains 14 residues. The CDR3 spells CASSLTGGPYEQFF. The CDR3 DNA reads TGTGCCAGCAGCCTGACAGGGGGCCCCTATGAGCAGTTCTTC.

V usage is TRBV5-1 and J usage is TRBJ1-1; D remains unclear. The V gene lost 3 bases and the J gene lost 11 bases, with 20 bases spanning the gap. Germline V CDR1 and CDR2: SGHRS, YFSETQ. CDR3 length equals 14 residues. DNA of the CDR3: TGCGCCAGCAGCTCCACAACCAGTACACGGCGGGCTTTCTTT. Its protein is CASSSTTSTRRAFF.

The genes are TRBV4-3 and TRBJ2-3; 8 bases match TRBD2. Germline V CDR1 and CDR2: LGHNA, YSLEER. The CDR3 extends over 14 amino acids. J was trimmed by 4 bases and V by 4 bases; bases with no gene match: 4. This CDR3 is CASSPGTSADTQYF. CDR3 bases: TGCGCCAGCAGCCCGGGGACTAGTGCAGATACGCAGTATTTT.

The genes are TRBV12-5 and TRBJ2-3, with D perhaps matching TRBD2 (5 bases). V gave up 7 bases and J gave up 6 bases, with 23 bases separating them. The CDR3 covers 16 residues. Germline CDR1 LGHNT, CDR2 FRNRAP. CDR3 DNA sequence: TGTGCTAGTGCTCCGCCAGCGGAGGTAGGGCTGGATACGCAGTATTTT. Translation gives CASAPPAEVGLDTQYF.

The chain couples TRBV19 to TRBJ1-5; D remains unclear. V was clipped by 5 bases and J by 3 bases, with 8 bases between them. The CDR3 has 13 residues. CDR1 is LNHDA, CDR2 SQIVND, per germline (reference sequence). The CDR3 nucleotides are TGTGCCAGTAGTCAGACACCCAATCAGCCCCAGCATTTT. It yields the protein CASSQTPNQPQHF.

This sequence joins TRBV7-2 and TRBJ2-7, with TRBD2 matching 13 bases. With 4 bases clipped from V and 7 bases from J, the junction kept 10 bases outside the gene matches. This CDR3 region has 16 residues. Looked up from germline, CDR1 is SGHTA and CDR2 is FQGNSA. In DNA form, the CDR3 reads TGTGCCAGCAGCTCCGGACTAGCGGGAGCGCTGAGTGAGCAGTACGTC. It codes for CASSSGLAGALSEQYV.

The chain joins TRBV3-1 (or the pseudogene TRBV3-2) to TRBJ2-1; TRBD2 matches at 8 bases. Germline assignment: CDR1 LGHDT and CDR2 YNNKEL (reference sequence). The ends lost 2 bases at V and 8 bases at J; junction bases unmatched: 8. The CDR3 is made up of 15 amino acids. The CDR3 is CASSQTGGLSDEQFF. The CDR3 DNA reads as TGTGCCAGCAGCCAAACGGGAGGGCTATCCGATGAGCAGTTCTTC.

This clone came up a few times. The chain combines TRBV3-1 (or the pseudogene TRBV3-2) with TRBJ1-6, with TRBD1 matching over 11 bases. CDR1 and CDR2 from the germline V gene are LGHDT and YNNKEL (reference sequence). J lost 10 bases, V lost 3 bases, and 8 bases had no gene match. The CDR3 is 16 residues long. CDR3 coding DNA: TGTGCCAGCAGCCACGGGACAGGGGGTGGAAACTCACCCCTCCACTTT. Protein sequence: CASSHGTGGGNSPLHF.

The chain employs TRBV28 and TRBJ1-1, with D unclear. The V gene lost 5 bases and the J gene lost 5 bases, with 12 bases spanning the gap. This CDR3 is built from 13 residues. Germline loops: CDR1 MDHEN, CDR2 SYDVKM. DNA for the CDR3: TGTGCCAGCAGTGCTAGGTGGCGAACTGAAGCTTTCTTT. This translates into CASSARWRTEAFF. Together with reference TRBV28 and TRBJ1-1, the CDR3 gives the full variable domain: DVKVTQSSRYLVKRTGEKVFLECVQDMDHENMFWYRQDPGLGLRLIYFSYDVKMKEKGDIPEGYSVSREKKERFSLILESASTNQTSMYLCASSARWRTEAFFGQGTRLTVV.

The V call is TRBV7-9, the J call TRBJ2-6, with D unresolved. CDR3 length: 13 residues. V lost 7 bases, J lost 1 base, and 5 bases lay in between. Germline CDR1 is SEHNR and CDR2 is FQNEAQ (reference sequence). This CDR3 is CASTPSGANVLTF. The CDR3 coding sequence is TGTGCCAGCACCCCTTCTGGGGCCAACGTCCTGACTTTC. The whole variable domain, remainder taken from reference TRBV7-9 and TRBJ2-6, is DTGVSQNPRHKITKRGQNVTFRCDPISEHNRLYWYRQTLGQGPEFLTYFQNEAQLEKSRLLSDRFSAERPKGSFSTLEIQRTEQGDSAMYLCASTPSGANVLTFGAGSRLTVL.

This chain connects TRBV9 to TRBJ1-4, with no clear D. The CDR3 loop spans 14 amino acids. In germline, CDR1 is SGDLS, CDR2 YYNGEE. With 2 bases removed from V and 8 bases from J, the gap between germline ends came to 13 bases. CDR3 nucleotides: TGTGCCAGCAGCGTCGGAGCGGGCGAGGAAAAACTGTTTTTT. This sequence encodes CASSVGAGEEKLFF.